The clone carrying this T cell receptor (beta chain) occurred a few times. The CDR3 spans 14 residues. Trimming shortened V by 5 bases and J by 3 bases, and 15 bases separated the two germline ends. Germline-derived CDR1 and CDR2 are SGHDT and YYEEEE. In the source study's methods: Nucleated cell counts were estimated from reference gene primer amplification. Repertoires were generated with immunoSEQ multiplex PCR, while TCRdb's copy carries only in-frame clones and drops some. D and trimming were read from the DNA, whereas the V and J calls and clone size are those reported in that table. The sample lists 200,000 to 250,000 clones, less than 85% occurring once. This specimen comes from a study of blood T cell repertoires in COVID-19. Study-wide context: Material from acute and convalescent COVID-19 was sourced from the United States, Italy and Spain.

The TCR was taken from a woman at least 80 years old with acute or convalescent COVID-19. Sequenced: peripheral blood. The chain carries TRBV5-6 and TRBJ2-7; no clear D gene. The CDR3 protein is CASSLQAGFYEQYF. For the CDR3, the DNA is TGTGCCAGCAGTTTGCAGGCAGGATTCTACGAGCAGTACTTC. The full variable domain, its missing parts supplied by reference TRBV5-6 and TRBJ2-7, is DAGVTQSPTHLIKTRGQQVTLRCSPKSGHDTVSWYQQALGQGPQFIFQYYEEEERQRGNFPDRFSGHQFPNYSSELNVNALLLGDSALYLCASSLQAGFYEQYFGPGTRLTVT.